One sample yielded the 8 T cell receptor beta chains listed below, sequenced in a study of CD8 T cells in ankylosing spondylitis. MiXCR, applied by TCRdb to the 5' RACE reads, yields one record per CDR3 protein. The sample holds 300,000 to 400,000 distinct CDR3 sequences, roughly 14% seen once. Sequencing used blood, either unsorted or a sorted T cell fraction (not recorded which). The source of these receptors is a male donor with ankylosing spondylitis or in good health (not recorded which).

The genes are TRBV4-1 and TRBJ2-5; possibly TRBD1 for D (5 bases). This CDR3 region has 15 residues. Trimming left V 4 bases short and J 0 bases short, with 12 bases between. CDR1 and CDR2 from the germline V gene are MGHRA and YSYEKL. The CDR3 loop is CASSLGGRDQETQYF. CDR3 DNA sequence: TGCGCCAGCAGCCTTGGTGGCAGGGACCAAGAGACCCAGTACTTC.

The sample holds a few counts of this clonotype. The genes are TRBV5-6 and TRBJ2-3; D possibly corresponds to TRBD1 (6 bases). V was clipped by 4 bases and J by 4 bases, with 10 bases between them. The CDR3 runs 13 residues. CDR1 is SGHDT and CDR2 is YYEEEE in the germline V gene. Here the CDR3 DNA reads TGTGCCAGCAGCCAGGGGAAGCCAGATACGCAGTATTTT. Translating gives CASSQGKPDTQYF.

The V gene is TRBV19, the J gene TRBJ2-6; D unclear. Germline V gene lookup returns CDR1 LNHDA and CDR2 SQIVND (reference sequence). The length of the CDR3 is 15 residues. Trimming shortened V by 3 bases and J by 1 base, and 7 bases separated the two germline ends. This chain's CDR3 is CASSIRVSGANVLTF. The CDR3 DNA sequence: TGTGCCAGTAGTATTAGGGTGTCTGGGGCCAACGTCCTGACTTTC.

This clonotype turned up a few times. The chain employs TRBV12-3 or TRBV12-4 and TRBJ2-7; 8 bases are a match to TRBD1. V shed 9 bases, J shed 5 bases, and the junction held 12 bases outside the gene matches. CDR3 length: 14 amino acids. CDR3 loop: CASNRAGGNDEQYF. The CDR3 DNA reads as TGTGCCAGTAACCGGGCAGGGGGCAACGACGAGCAGTACTTC.

This clonotype showed up many times. The J gene is TRBJ1-1, the V gene TRBV12-3 or TRBV12-4; D call uncertain. With 7 bases removed from V and 3 bases from J, the gap between germline ends came to 6 bases. CDR3 size: 11 residues. The CDR3 DNA reads as TGTGCCAGCACCCCTTACACTGAAGCTTTCTTT. Translated: CASTPYTEAFF.

The sample holds a few counts of this clonotype. This chain joins TRBV15 and TRBJ2-5; D gene uncertain. The V and J ends lost 4 bases and 3 bases respectively, with 9 bases between them. Germline CDR1 and CDR2: LNHNV and YYDKDF (reference sequence). The CDR3 contains 13 residues. The CDR3 reads CATSNVLKETQYF. CDR3 bases: TGTGCCACCAGCAACGTTTTGAAAGAGACCCAGTACTTC.

This clonotype was recorded many times. CDR3 sequence: CATSTRTGGVTEAFF. The CDR3 coding sequence is TGTGCCACCAGCACCCGGACAGGGGGAGTCACTGAAGCTTTCTTT. The rearrangement joins TRBV15 to TRBJ1-1; 10 nucleotides agree with TRBD1. The ends lost 4 bases at V and 4 bases at J; junction bases unmatched: 6. Germline V gene lookup returns CDR1 LNHNV and CDR2 YYDKDF (reference sequence). There are 15 residues in the CDR3.

This clonotype was observed a handful of times. This sequence joins TRBV20-1 and TRBJ1-1; D is unclear. The V end was cut by 3 bases, the J end by 6 bases, with 11 bases between. Germline lookup yields CDR1 DFQATT and CDR2 SNEGSKA (reference sequence). The CDR3 covers 12 residues. CDR3 loop: CSASQAGPEAFF. CDR3 nucleotides: TGCAGTGCTAGTCAGGCCGGGCCTGAAGCTTTCTTT.